This T cell receptor (beta chain) is drawn from a study of blood T cell repertoires in COVID-19. The overall study: Acute and convalescent COVID-19 specimens originated in the United States, Italy and Spain. T cells, B-cell-depleted T cells, or PBMCs supplied cDNA or gDNA.

Under the authors' procedure: Amplification with reference gene primers provided the estimates of nucleated cell counts. This table comes from immunoSEQ multiplex PCR, and its TCRdb copy is limited to in-frame clones, with some not included. From that table come the V and J calls and clone size; the DNA was used to work out D and trimming. The sample has tens of thousands of clones, around 90% seen once. There are 14 residues in the CDR3. The V and J ends lost 7 bases and 2 bases respectively, with 14 bases between them. Germline V gene data show CDR1 as SGHRS and CDR2 as YFSETQ. The TCR comes from a woman of 80 years or more with acute or convalescent COVID-19. Input material: peripheral blood. V usage is TRBV5-1 and J usage is TRBJ2-3, with D possibly being TRBD1 (6 bases). The CDR3 loop is CASYPDRSTDTQYF. CDR3 DNA sequence: TGCGCCAGCTACCCCGACAGGTCCACAGATACGCAGTATTTT.